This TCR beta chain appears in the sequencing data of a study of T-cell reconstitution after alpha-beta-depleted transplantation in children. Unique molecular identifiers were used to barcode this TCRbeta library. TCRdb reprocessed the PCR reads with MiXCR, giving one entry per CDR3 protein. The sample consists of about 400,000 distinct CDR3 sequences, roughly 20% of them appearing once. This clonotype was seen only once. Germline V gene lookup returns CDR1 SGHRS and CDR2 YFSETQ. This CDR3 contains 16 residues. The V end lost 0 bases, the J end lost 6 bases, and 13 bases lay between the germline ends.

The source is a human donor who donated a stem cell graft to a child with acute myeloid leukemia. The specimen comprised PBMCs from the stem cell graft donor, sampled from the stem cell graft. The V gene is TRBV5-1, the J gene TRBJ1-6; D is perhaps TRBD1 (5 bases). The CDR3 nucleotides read TGCGCCAGCAGCTTGGAGCCCCAACAGGTTAATTCACCCCTCCACTTT. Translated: CASSLEPQQVNSPLHF.